This T cell receptor (beta chain) was sequenced for a study of blood T cells in healthy people across ages. Then a second PCR, running about 7 to 11 cycles, was carried out with a sample-barcoded 5' primer and a J-beta primer mix. TCRdb fed the 5' RACE reads into MiXCR, producing one record per CDR3 protein. The sample includes some 1.6 million distinct CDR3 sequences, about 31% of them seen just once. The CDR3 runs to 16 residues. V was trimmed by 7 bases and J by 1 base, leaving 18 bases between them. The chain employs TRBV12-3 or TRBV12-4 and TRBJ2-3; no reliable D call. Sequenced input: blood. The receptor comes from a woman aged 30 to 39 in good health. CDR3 protein: CASKPDRQPGTDTQYF. CDR3 coding DNA: TGTGCCAGCAAACCTGACCGTCAACCAGGCACAGATACGCAGTATTTT.